The subject of this entry is one TCR beta chain. The CDR3 spans 16 residues. Germline V gene data show CDR1 as DFQATT and CDR2 as SNEGSKA (reference sequence). V lost 4 bases, J lost 0 bases, and 15 bases lay in between. These data originate in a study of CD8 T cells in ankylosing spondylitis. MiXCR was run by TCRdb on the 5' RACE reads, yielding one entry per CDR3 protein. The sample includes approximately 290,000 distinct CDR3 sequences, about 20% of them seen just once. Sequenced: blood, either unsorted or a sorted T cell fraction (not recorded which). This sequence was found in a female donor with ankylosing spondylitis or in good health (not recorded which). This chain connects TRBV20-1 to TRBJ1-4; the D gene is possibly TRBD1 (5 bases). The CDR3 here is CSAIGGAASTNEKLFF. The DNA of the CDR3 is TGCAGTGCTATAGGCGGGGCGGCCTCAACTAATGAAAAACTGTTTTTT.